The 18 T cell receptor beta chains listed next were all sequenced from one sample in a study of blood T cell repertoires in COVID-19. Only in-frame clones appear in the TCRdb table, and some are missing; sequencing was by immunoSEQ multiplex PCR. Of approximately 70,000 clones listed, about nine tenths were seen once; the top ten hold roughly 10%. The sequenced sample consisted of peripheral blood. The source is a man between 65 and 79 years old with active or convalescent COVID-19.

This chain uses TRBV7-8 with TRBJ2-2; TRBD1 matches at 11 bases. The V segment lost 6 bases and the J segment 5 bases; nucleotides outside the gene matches: 8. The germline V gene encodes CDR1 SGHVS and CDR2 FQNEAQ. The CDR3 is made up of 16 amino acids. The DNA for the CDR3 is TGTGCCAGCAGTCCTGAGGGACAGGGGGTTACCGGGGAGCTGTTTTTT. Residues: CASSPEGQGVTGELFF.

This chain joins TRBV5-8 and TRBJ1-2; tentatively, D is TRBD1 (5 bases). The CDR3 is made up of 12 amino acids. The germline CDR1 and CDR2 sequences are SGHTS and YDEGEE. Trimming shortened V by 5 bases and J by 4 bases, and 9 bases separated the two germline ends. CDR3 region: CASSFDSYGYTF. The CDR3 nucleotides are TGTGCCAGCAGTTTTGACAGCTATGGCTACACCTTC. Full variable domain (outside the CDR3, taken from reference TRBV5-8 and TRBJ1-2): EAGVTQSPTHLIKTRGQQATLRCSPISGHTSVYWYQQALGLGLQFLLWYDEGEERNRGNFPPRFSGRQFPNYSSELNVNALELEDSALYLCASSFDSYGYTFGSGTRLTVV.

Only a few counts were recorded for this clone. This sequence joins TRBV14 and TRBJ2-1; 8 positions agree with TRBD2. Germline V gives CDR1 SGHDN, CDR2 FVKESK. The J segment lost 14 bases and the V segment lost 3 bases, leaving 18 bases of the junction unmatched. The length of the CDR3 is 16 residues. CDR3 in amino acids: CASSHYLHREGGPEFF. CDR3 nucleotides: TGTGCCAGCAGCCATTATCTTCATCGGGAGGGCGGACCCGAGTTCTTC.

The V gene is TRBV6-2 or TRBV6-3, the J gene TRBJ2-1, with a possible D match to TRBD2 (5 bases). Germline loops: CDR1 MNHEY, CDR2 SVGEGT. Trimming removed 1 base from V and 7 bases from J, with 8 bases in between. This CDR3 is 13 amino acids long. The CDR3 spells CASSYWQRNEQFF. The CDR3 DNA reads as TGTGCCAGCAGTTACTGGCAGCGGAATGAGCAGTTCTTC.

The chain has TRBV2 and TRBJ2-5; 9 positions match TRBD1. Losses at the gene ends were 7 bases for V and 4 bases for J; bases not matched to a gene: 7. CDR3 size: 14 residues. Germline V gene lookup returns CDR1 SNHLY and CDR2 FYNNEI. This chain's CDR3 is CASTLDRGGETQYF. CDR3 bases: TGTGCCAGCACCCTGGACAGGGGAGGAGAGACCCAGTACTTC.

This clone has just one count. This sequence joins TRBV7-6 and TRBJ2-2; weak D call: TRBD2 (6 bases). Deletions cut 0 bases from V and 0 bases from J, with 14 bases between. Germline V gene sequence: CDR1 SGHVS, CDR2 FNYEAQ. The CDR3 covers 18 residues. The CDR3 nucleotides are TGTGCCAGCAGCTTAGCGGGGGGAGGCGGTACGAACACCGGGGAGCTGTTTTTT. Residues: CASSLAGGGGTNTGELFF.

The gene calls are TRBV9 and TRBJ2-3; TRBD1 agrees at 8 bases. This CDR3 is 15 amino acids long. With 3 bases clipped from V and 2 bases from J, the junction kept 5 bases outside the gene matches. Germline CDR1 and CDR2: SGDLS and YYNGEE. The CDR3 DNA sequence: TGTGCCAGCAGCGGCGGACAGGGTATCACAGATACGCAGTATTTT. Translation gives CASSGGQGITDTQYF.

The V gene is TRBV29-1, the J gene TRBJ1-1; D possibly corresponds to TRBD1 (5 bases). V lost 7 bases, J lost 6 bases, and 15 bases lay in between. This CDR3 spans 12 amino acids. Germline V gene sequence: CDR1 SQVTM, CDR2 ANQGSEA. CDR3 in DNA: TGCAGCGCCGGGGCGGGGATCGCTGAAGCTTTCTTT. Its translation: CSAGAGIAEAFF.

The chain employs TRBV20-1 and TRBJ1-1; D ambiguous. Germline values: CDR1 DFQATT, CDR2 SNEGSKA (reference sequence). The CDR3 length is 11 residues. V lost 2 bases and J 10 bases, leaving 11 bases between the germline ends. The CDR3 loop reads CSARNRDTAFF. The CDR3 coding sequence is TGCAGTGCTAGAAATCGTGACACAGCTTTCTTT.

The chain employs TRBV18 and TRBJ1-6; possibly TRBD1 for D (6 bases). Trimming shortened V by 3 bases and J by 10 bases, and 16 bases separated the two germline ends. Germline V lookup: CDR1 KGHSH, CDR2 LQKENI. The CDR3 sequence is 15 residues long. The CDR3 DNA reads as TGTGCCAGCTCACCTCTCGAGGGGGTGGGATCACCCCTCCACTTT. It is translated as CASSPLEGVGSPLHF.

The chain joins TRBV5-4 to TRBJ2-7; 13 nucleotides agree with TRBD2. The CDR3 spans 16 residues. In germline, CDR1 is SGHNT, CDR2 YYREEE (reference sequence). Trimming at V came to 4 bases and at J to 1 base, leaving 5 bases not matched to a gene. Here the CDR3 reads CASSGGGLAGSYEQYF. The CDR3 DNA follows: TGTGCCAGCAGCGGGGGGGGACTAGCGGGATCCTACGAGCAGTACTTC.

V is TRBV29-1 and J is TRBJ1-1; D gene uncertain. Trimming removed 6 bases from V and 0 bases from J, with 8 bases in between. The CDR3 contains 12 residues. Germline CDR1 reads SQVTM; CDR2 reads ANQGSEA. CDR3 amino acids: CSVKEVNTEAFF. The CDR3 region has the DNA TGCAGCGTAAAGGAGGTGAACACTGAAGCTTTCTTT.

The V and J genes are TRBV15 and TRBJ2-1, with D maybe TRBD2 (6 bases). The CDR3 length is 17 residues. Germline CDR1 is LNHNV and CDR2 is YYDKDF (reference sequence). V lost 3 bases to trimming and J lost 3 bases, with 18 bases between them. The CDR3 DNA follows: TGTGCCACCAGCAGGGGGGGTCAGGCCCTTTTCTACAATGAGCAGTTCTTC. Its translation is CATSRGGQALFYNEQFF.

This clone was found once. The chain combines TRBV5-1 with TRBJ2-3; 13 bases are a match to TRBD2. The CDR3 is made up of 18 amino acids. Germline trimming cut 4 bases from V and 4 bases from J; bases unmatched to any gene: 12. The V gene's germline CDR1 is SGHRS and CDR2 YFSETQ. The CDR3 DNA reads as TGCGCCAGCAGCCCACTAGGACTAGCGGGAGAAGGGGCAGATACGCAGTATTTT. Translated: CASSPLGLAGEGADTQYF.

The chain combines TRBV11-2 with TRBJ2-2; weak D call: TRBD2 (6 bases). The germline V gene has CDR1 SGHAT and CDR2 FQNNGV. The CDR3 covers 19 residues. The V gene lost 2 bases and the J gene lost 1 base, with 20 bases spanning the gap. CDR3: CASSLMIGAGPLNTGELFF. The CDR3 bases are TGTGCCAGCAGCTTAATGATCGGCGCGGGGCCTTTGAACACCGGGGAGCTGTTTTTT.

This clone was picked up one time. This chain joins TRBV6-5 and TRBJ1-6, with D possibly matching TRBD1 (5 bases). The length of the CDR3 is 13 residues. CDR1 MNHEY and CDR2 SVGAGI come from the germline V gene. V was trimmed by 7 bases and J by 7 bases, leaving 11 bases between them. The CDR3 protein is CASTPAGNSPLHF. The CDR3 coding sequence is TGTGCCAGCACCCCTGCAGGGAATTCACCCCTCCACTTT.

The chain links TRBV10-3 to TRBJ1-1; tentative D call: TRBD1 (5 bases). This CDR3 spans 14 amino acids. Trimming took off 10 bases at V and 6 bases at J, with 21 bases between the two ends. CDR1 and CDR2 (germline): ENHRY, SYGVKD. The CDR3 spells CATESGTGLAEAFF. CDR3 bases: TGTGCCACCGAATCCGGGACGGGACTAGCTGAAGCTTTCTTT.

The chain links TRBV9 to TRBJ1-1, with a tentative D call TRBD1 (5 bases). Germline V CDR1 and CDR2: SGDLS, YYNGEE. The V gene lost 2 bases and the J gene lost 7 bases, with 15 bases spanning the gap. The CDR3 runs to 14 residues. In DNA, the CDR3 is TGTGCCAGCAGCGTCAGGGCGGGGGGGATTGAAGCTTTCTTT. This translates into CASSVRAGGIEAFF.